Detailed here is one T cell receptor beta chain. Its specificity is unknown. An end of the junction differs from the germline gene, which may be a read error. The bulk TCR libraries were made with methods described before and with listed TCR primers. TCRdb processed the PCR reads anew with MiXCR; each CDR3 protein has one entry. The sample includes 85,000 to 90,000 distinct CDR3 sequences, 15% to 20% of them seen just once. The germline CDR1 and CDR2 sequences are SGDLS and YYNGEE. The CDR3 runs 13 residues. This sample stems from a study of molecular identifiers for immune sequencing clone quantification. Regarding the study as a whole: Whereas naive cells kept under 1% of molecules in clones above 20 RNA copies, such clones held over 97% in effectors. Identical barcode-sharing TCR molecules could lead to underestimated sizes for highly expanded clones.

The sample was naive CD8+ T cells from blood, with Jurkat cell RNA spiked in. Subset described: FACS-sorted CD8+CD4-CCR7+CD45RA+ naive T cells. This TCR derives from a human donor in good health. Some libraries in this study had Jurkat cell RNA spiked in. The chain employs TRBV9 and TRBJ1-1, with 8 positions matching TRBD1. CDR3 nucleotides: TGTGCCAGCAGCATTACAGGGGGGACTGAAGCTCTCTTT. Translating gives CASSITGGTEALF.